This TCR beta chain is from a study of cytomegalovirus exposure and HLA in healthy donors. Study-wide points: Researchers catalogued approximately 170 TCR beta chains as cytomegalovirus-associated.

Nominally healthy donors were sampled, though unrecorded immune exposures were likely. As concerns this clone: Its antigen is still unknown.

Trimming removed 6 bases at V and 3 bases at J, with 21 bases between. The CDR3 spans 17 residues. Germline V lookup: CDR1 SQVTM, CDR2 ANQGSEA. Primers: 60 Vbeta forward and 13 Jbeta reverse. Generated by immunoSEQ multiplex PCR, the TCRdb table keeps only in-frame clones and is missing some. This sample has more than 150,000 clones, with over 60% found just once. Input material: PBMCs. This sequence joins TRBV29-1 and TRBJ2-6; possible D gene TRBD1, 5 bases. The TCR comes from a young man in good health and CMV-seronegative. CDR3 nucleotides: TGCAGCGTGGCCCCTCGACAGTCCGTTAATGGGGCCAACGTCCTGACTTTC. Residues: CSVAPRQSVNGANVLTF.